This T cell receptor beta chain was sequenced during a study of blood T cell repertoires in COVID-19. Recovered participants had two consecutive negative NP/OP PCR tests, healthcare professional clearance, or symptom resolution. Sequencing used immunoSEQ multiplex PCR; TCRdb keeps in-frame clones, though not all of them. The table includes about 440,000 clones, about nine tenths detected once. The sample taken for sequencing was PBMCs or T cells enriched from blood (not recorded which). This receptor was identified in a man between 18 and 29 years old who had recovered from COVID-19.

CDR3 residues: CAALSGRAGSTEAFF. The CDR3 DNA sequence: TGTGCCGCCCTCTCGGGCAGGGCGGGGAGCACTGAAGCTTTCTTT. The chain recombines TRBV10-3 with TRBJ1-1, with TRBD1 as a possible D gene (5 bases). CDR1 and CDR2 from the germline V gene are ENHRY and SYGVKD. Trimming stripped 11 bases from V and 4 bases from J, with 23 bases between. The CDR3 has 15 residues.